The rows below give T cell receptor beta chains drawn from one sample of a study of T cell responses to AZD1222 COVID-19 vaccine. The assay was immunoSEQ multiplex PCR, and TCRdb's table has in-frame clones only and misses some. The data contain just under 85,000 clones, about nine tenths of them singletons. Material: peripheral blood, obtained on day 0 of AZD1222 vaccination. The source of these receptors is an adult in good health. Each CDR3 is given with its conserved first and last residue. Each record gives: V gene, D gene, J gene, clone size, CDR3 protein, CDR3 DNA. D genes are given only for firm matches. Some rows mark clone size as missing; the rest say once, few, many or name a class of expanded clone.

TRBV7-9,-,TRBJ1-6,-,CASSFGGSPLHF,TGTGCCAGCAGCTTTGGTGGTTCACCCCTCCACTTT
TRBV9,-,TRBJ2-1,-,CASSVEGTPVNEQFF,TGTGCCAGCAGCGTAGAGGGGACCCCTGTCAATGAGCAGTTCTTC
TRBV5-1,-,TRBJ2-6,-,CASSLEGRSSGANVLTF,TGCGCCAGCAGCTTGGAGGGACGGAGCTCTGGGGCCAACGTCCTGACTTTC
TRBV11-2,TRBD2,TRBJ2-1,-,CASSLGLAGWSGNEQFF,TGTGCCAGCAGCTTAGGTCTAGCGGGGTGGTCGGGGAATGAGCAGTTCTTC
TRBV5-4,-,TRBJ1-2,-,CASSFWDRKLYGYTF,TGTGCCAGCAGCTTCTGGGACCGGAAACTTTATGGCTACACCTTC
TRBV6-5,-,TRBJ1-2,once,CASSSTNYGYTF,TGTGCCAGCAGTTCCACTAACTATGGCTACACCTTC
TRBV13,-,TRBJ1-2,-,CASSPSGRGNYGYTF,TGTGCCAGCAGCCCCTCGGGCCGGGGGAACTATGGCTACACCTTC
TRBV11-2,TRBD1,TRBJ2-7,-,CASSPVTGTAHYEQYF,TGTGCCAGCAGCCCTGTGACCGGGACAGCCCACTACGAGCAGTACTTC
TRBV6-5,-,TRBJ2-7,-,CASSYEAGMGEQYF,TGTGCCAGCAGTTACGAGGCAGGGATGGGAGAGCAGTACTTC
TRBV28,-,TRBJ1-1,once,CASRTAGGESTEAFF,TGTGCCAGCAGAACAGCCGGGGGAGAGAGCACTGAAGCTTTCTTT
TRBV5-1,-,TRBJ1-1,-,CASSLEGVTEAFF,TGCGCCAGCAGCTTGGAAGGGGTCACTGAAGCTTTCTTT
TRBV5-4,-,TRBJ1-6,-,CASSSEKIGDPSSYNSPLHF,TGTGCCAGCAGCAGTGAGAAGATCGGGGACCCGAGCTCCTATAATTCACCCCTCCACTTT
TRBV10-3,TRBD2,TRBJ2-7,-,CAINGGARYEQYF,TGTGCCATCAACGGGGGGGCGAGATACGAGCAGTACTTC
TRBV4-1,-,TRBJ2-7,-,CASSQDSQKQYF,TGCGCCAGCAGCCAAGATTCACAGAAGCAGTACTTC
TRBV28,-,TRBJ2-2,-,CASSSPGPFTGELFF,TGTGCCAGCAGTTCACCGGGACCCTTCACCGGGGAGCTGTTTTTT
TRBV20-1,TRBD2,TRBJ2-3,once,CSASRASRGGVTDTQYF,TGCAGTGCTAGTCGGGCGAGCCGGGGGGGCGTGACAGATACGCAGTATTTT
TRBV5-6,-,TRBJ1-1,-,CASSSGPLNTEAFF,TGTGCCAGCAGCTCGGGGCCATTGAACACTGAAGCTTTCTTT
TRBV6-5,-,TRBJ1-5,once,CASSLTRVFQPQHF,TGTGCCAGCAGTCTCACCCGGGTCTTCCAGCCCCAGCATTTT
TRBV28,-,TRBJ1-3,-,CASIRESGNTIYF,TGTGCCAGCATTAGGGAATCTGGAAACACCATATATTTT
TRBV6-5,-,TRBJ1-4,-,CASKSGQEKLFF,TGTGCCAGCAAGTCAGGGCAGGAAAAACTGTTTTTT
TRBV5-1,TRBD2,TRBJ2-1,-,CASSSRPAGGVYNEQFF,TGCGCCAGCAGCTCGAGGCCAGCGGGAGGGGTCTACAATGAGCAGTTCTTC
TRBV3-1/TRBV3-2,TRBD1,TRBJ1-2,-,CASSQAQGADGYTF,TGTGCCAGCAGCCAAGCACAGGGGGCAGATGGCTACACCTTC